This T cell receptor beta chain stems from a study of blood T cell repertoires in COVID-19. Across the whole study: The United States, Italy and Spain were the sources of the acute and convalescent COVID-19 samples. In each case, the material was cDNA or gDNA derived from T cells, B-cell-depleted T cells, or PBMCs.

With 4 bases removed from V and 3 bases from J, the gap between germline ends came to 13 bases. This CDR3 is built from 15 residues. From germline, CDR1 is ENHRY and CDR2 SYGVKD. The authors' processing: Using reference gene primer amplification, nucleated cell counts were estimated. The data were produced by immunoSEQ multiplex PCR, yet TCRdb's version contains in-frame clones alone and is incomplete. The V and J calls and clone size are taken from that table; D and trimming were inferred from the DNA. The data contain over 80,000 clones, about 80% of them seen just once; the ten biggest clones take up around a tenth. This clone turned up a few times.

The TCR comes from a woman in her 70s with acute or convalescent COVID-19. The chain uses TRBV10-3 and TRBJ1-5; D possibly corresponds to TRBD1 (6 bases). The sample consisted of peripheral blood. CDR3 nucleotide sequence: TGTGCCATCAGTGTAGGGAAGGGGGACAATCAGCCCCAGCATTTT. This encodes CAISVGKGDNQPQHF.